This TCR beta chain was sequenced in a study of T cells in Graves' hyperthyroidism and ophthalmopathy. Overall study findings and caveats: Before onset, ophthalmopathy was predicted by the model a median roughly six months earlier.

Regions amplified from RNA transcripts were the TCR beta CDR3 regions. The primer set for the first-round RT-PCR of the TCR CDR3 was HTBI. MiXCR was run by TCRdb on the multiplex PCR reads, yielding one entry per CDR3 protein. The sample lists about 280,000 distinct CDR3 sequences; 20% to 30% were seen once. This clonotype was seen ten or more times. The antigen is unknown. Sample: blood. The TCR was taken from a man aged 40-49 years with Graves' hyperthyroidism that later progressed to Graves' ophthalmopathy.

In nucleotides, the CDR3 is TGCGCCAGCAGCCCAACCGGGACACCGACCTACGAGCAGTACTTC. Translating it yields CASSPTGTPTYEQYF. This sequence joins TRBV5-1 and TRBJ2-7; maybe TRBD1 (6 bases). V was trimmed by 4 bases and J by 2 bases, leaving 16 bases between them. Per the germline V gene, CDR1 is SGHRS and CDR2 is YFSETQ. There are 15 residues in the CDR3.